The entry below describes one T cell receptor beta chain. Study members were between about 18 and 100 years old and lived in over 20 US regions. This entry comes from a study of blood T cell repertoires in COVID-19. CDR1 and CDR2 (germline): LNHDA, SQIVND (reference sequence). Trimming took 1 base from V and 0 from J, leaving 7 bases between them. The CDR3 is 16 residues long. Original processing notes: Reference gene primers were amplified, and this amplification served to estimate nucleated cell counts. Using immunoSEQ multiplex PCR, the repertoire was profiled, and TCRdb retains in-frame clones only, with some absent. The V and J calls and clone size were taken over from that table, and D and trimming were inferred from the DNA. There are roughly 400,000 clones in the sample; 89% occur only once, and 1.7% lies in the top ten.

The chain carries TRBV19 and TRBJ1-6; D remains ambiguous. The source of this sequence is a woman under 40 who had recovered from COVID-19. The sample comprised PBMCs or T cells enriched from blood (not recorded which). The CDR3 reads CASSIAESSYNSPLHF. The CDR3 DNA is TGTGCCAGTAGTATAGCTGAGAGCTCCTATAATTCACCCCTCCACTTT.